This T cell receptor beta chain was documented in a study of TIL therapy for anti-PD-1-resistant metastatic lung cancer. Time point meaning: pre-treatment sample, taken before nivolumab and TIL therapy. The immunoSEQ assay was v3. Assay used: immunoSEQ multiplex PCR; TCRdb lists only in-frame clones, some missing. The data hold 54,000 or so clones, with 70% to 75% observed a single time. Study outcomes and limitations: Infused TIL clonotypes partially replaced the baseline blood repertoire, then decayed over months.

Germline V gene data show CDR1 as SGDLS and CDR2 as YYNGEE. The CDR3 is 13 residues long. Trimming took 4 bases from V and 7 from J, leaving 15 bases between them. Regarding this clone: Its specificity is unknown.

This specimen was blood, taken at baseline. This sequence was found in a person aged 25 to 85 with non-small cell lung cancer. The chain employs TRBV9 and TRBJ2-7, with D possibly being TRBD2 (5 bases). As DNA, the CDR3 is TGTGCCAGCAGCACCCACGAGAGGGAAGAGCAGTACTTC. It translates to CASSTHEREEQYF. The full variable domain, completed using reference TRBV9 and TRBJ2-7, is DSGVTQTPKHLITATGQRVTLRCSPRSGDLSVYWYQQSLDQGLQFLIQYYNGEERAKGNILERFSAQQFPDLHSELNLSSLELGDSALYFCASSTHEREEQYFGPGTRLTVT.